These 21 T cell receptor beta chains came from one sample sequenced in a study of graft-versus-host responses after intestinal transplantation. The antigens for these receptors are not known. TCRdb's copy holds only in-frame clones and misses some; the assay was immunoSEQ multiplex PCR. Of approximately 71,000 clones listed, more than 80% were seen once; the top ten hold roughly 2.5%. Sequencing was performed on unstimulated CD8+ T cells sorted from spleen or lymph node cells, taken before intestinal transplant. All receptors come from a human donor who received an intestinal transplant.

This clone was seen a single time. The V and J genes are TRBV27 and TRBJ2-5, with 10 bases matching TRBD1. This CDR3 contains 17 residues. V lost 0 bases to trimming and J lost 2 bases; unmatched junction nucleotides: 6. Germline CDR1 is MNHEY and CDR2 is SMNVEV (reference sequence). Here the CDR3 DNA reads TGTGCCAGCAGTTTATCGGGACAGGGGATGACTCAAGAGACCCAGTACTTC. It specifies CASSLSGQGMTQETQYF.

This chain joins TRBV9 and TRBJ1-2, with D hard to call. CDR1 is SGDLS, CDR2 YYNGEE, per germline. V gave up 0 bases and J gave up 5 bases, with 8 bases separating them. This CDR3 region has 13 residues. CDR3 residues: CASSVGGAYGYTF. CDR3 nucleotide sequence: TGTGCCAGCAGCGTAGGCGGAGCGTATGGCTACACCTTC.

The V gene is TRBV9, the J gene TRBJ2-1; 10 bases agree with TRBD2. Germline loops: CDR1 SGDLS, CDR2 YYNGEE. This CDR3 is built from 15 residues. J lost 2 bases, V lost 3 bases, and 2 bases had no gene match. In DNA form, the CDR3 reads TGTGCCAGCAGCGCTAGCGGGGGAGCCTACAATGAGCAGTTCTTC. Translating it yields CASSASGGAYNEQFF.

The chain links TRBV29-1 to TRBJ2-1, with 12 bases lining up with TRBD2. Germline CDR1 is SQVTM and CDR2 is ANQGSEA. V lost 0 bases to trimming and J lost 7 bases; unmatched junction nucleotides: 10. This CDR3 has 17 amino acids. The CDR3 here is CSVEDWETSGRSNEQFF. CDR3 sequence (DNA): TGCAGCGTTGAAGACTGGGAGACTAGCGGGAGATCGAATGAGCAGTTCTTC.

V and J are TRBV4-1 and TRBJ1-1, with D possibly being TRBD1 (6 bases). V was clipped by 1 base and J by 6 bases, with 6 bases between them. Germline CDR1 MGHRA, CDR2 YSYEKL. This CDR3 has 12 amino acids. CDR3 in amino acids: CASSQAGAEAFF. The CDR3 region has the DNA TGCGCCAGCAGCCAAGCAGGGGCTGAAGCTTTCTTT.

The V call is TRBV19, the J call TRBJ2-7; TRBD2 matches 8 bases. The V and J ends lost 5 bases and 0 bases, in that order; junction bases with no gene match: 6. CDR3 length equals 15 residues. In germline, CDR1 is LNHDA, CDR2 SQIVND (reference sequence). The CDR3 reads CASSPSGGSSYEQYF. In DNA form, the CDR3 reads TGTGCCAGTAGTCCCTCGGGAGGGAGCTCCTACGAGCAGTACTTC.

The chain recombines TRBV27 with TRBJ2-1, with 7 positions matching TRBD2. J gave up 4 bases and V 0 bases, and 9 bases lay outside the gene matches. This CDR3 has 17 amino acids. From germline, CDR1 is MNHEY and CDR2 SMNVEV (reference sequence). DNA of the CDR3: TGTGCCAGCAGTTTATCGGCTAAGCGGGAACTATACAATGAGCAGTTCTTC. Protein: CASSLSAKRELYNEQFF.

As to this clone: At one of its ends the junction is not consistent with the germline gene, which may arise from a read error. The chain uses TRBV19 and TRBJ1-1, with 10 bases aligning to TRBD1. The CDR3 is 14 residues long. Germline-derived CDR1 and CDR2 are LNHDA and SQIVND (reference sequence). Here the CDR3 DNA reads TGTGCCACTAGTACGCGGGACAGGGGCACTGAAGCTTTCTTT. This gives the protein CATSTRDRGTEAFF.

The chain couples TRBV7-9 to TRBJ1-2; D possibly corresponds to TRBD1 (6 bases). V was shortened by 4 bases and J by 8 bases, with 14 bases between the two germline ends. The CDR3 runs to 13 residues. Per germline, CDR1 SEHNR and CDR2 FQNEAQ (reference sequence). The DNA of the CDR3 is TGTGCCAGCAGCTATGTTGTTGGGGGCGGCTACACCTTC. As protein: CASSYVVGGGYTF.

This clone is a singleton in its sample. The CDR3 protein is CASSVSRGGTNTEAFF. CDR3 nucleotide sequence: TGTGCCAGCAGCGTATCTCGGGGAGGGACGAACACTGAAGCTTTCTTT. This rearrangement joins TRBV9 to TRBJ1-1; TRBD1 is a possible D gene (5 bases). CDR3 size: 16 residues. CDR1 is SGDLS, CDR2 YYNGEE, per germline. V lost 1 base and J 1 base, leaving 14 bases between the germline ends.

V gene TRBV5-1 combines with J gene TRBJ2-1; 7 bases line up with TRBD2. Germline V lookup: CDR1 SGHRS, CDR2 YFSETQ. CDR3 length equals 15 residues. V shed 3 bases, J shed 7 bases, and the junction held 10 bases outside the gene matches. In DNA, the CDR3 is TGCGCCAGCAGCTGGAGGGATAGCGGGTCGAATGAGCAGTTCTTC. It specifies CASSWRDSGSNEQFF.

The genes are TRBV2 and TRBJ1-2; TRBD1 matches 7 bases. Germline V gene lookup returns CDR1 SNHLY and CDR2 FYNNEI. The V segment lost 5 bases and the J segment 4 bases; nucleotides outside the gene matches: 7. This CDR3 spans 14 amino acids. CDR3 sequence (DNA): TGTGCCAGCAGTTCGACAGGGAATAGCTATGGCTACACCTTC. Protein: CASSSTGNSYGYTF.

CDR3: CASSAARRMEGYTF. DNA for the CDR3: TGTGCCAGCTCAGCAGCCCGACGGATGGAGGGCTACACCTTC. The V gene is TRBV18, the J gene TRBJ1-2; D gene ambiguous. Germline CDR1 KGHSH, CDR2 LQKENI. Deletions cut 5 bases from V and 8 bases from J, with 18 bases between. The CDR3 is 14 amino acids. The full variable domain, completed using reference TRBV18 and TRBJ1-2, is NAGVMQNPRHLVRRRGQEARLRCSPMKGHSHVYWYRQLPEEGLKFMVYLQKENIIDESGMPKERFSAEFPKEGPSILRIQQVVRGDSAAYFCASSAARRMEGYTFGSGTRLTVV.

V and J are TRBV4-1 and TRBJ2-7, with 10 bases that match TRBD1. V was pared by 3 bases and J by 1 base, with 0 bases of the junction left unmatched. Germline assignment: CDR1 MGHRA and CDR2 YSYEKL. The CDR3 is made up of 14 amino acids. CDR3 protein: CASSQDRGSYEQYF. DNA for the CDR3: TGCGCCAGCAGCCAGGACAGGGGGTCCTACGAGCAGTACTTC.

DNA of the CDR3: TGCGCCAGCAGTGAAGGGACAGGAGTCACCGGGGAGCTGTTTTTT. Its translation is CASSEGTGVTGELFF. This chain uses TRBV10-1 with TRBJ2-2; 8 bases are a match to TRBD1. The V gene's germline CDR1 is WNHNN and CDR2 SYGVQD (reference sequence). The CDR3 is made up of 15 amino acids. With V trimmed by 3 bases and J by 4 bases, 4 bases remained unmatched.

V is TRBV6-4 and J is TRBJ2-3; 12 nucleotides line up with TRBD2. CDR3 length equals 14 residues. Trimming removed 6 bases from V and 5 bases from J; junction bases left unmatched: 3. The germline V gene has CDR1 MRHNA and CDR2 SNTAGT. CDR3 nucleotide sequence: TGTGCCAGCAGCCTAGCGGGAGGGGAAGATACGCAGTATTTT. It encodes CASSLAGGEDTQYF.

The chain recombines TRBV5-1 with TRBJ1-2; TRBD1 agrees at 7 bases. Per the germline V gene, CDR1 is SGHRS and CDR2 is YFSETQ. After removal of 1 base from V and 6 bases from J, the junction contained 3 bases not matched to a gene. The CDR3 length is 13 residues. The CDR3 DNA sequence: TGCGCCAGCAGCTTGACAGGGGCGGATGGCTACACCTTC. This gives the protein CASSLTGADGYTF.

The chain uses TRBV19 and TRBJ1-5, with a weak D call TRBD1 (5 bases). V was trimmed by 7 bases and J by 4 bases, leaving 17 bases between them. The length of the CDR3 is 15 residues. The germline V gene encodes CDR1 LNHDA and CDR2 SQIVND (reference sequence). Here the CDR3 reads CASNRQGQLNQPQHF. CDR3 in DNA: TGTGCCAGTAACCGTCAAGGACAATTGAATCAGCCCCAGCATTTT. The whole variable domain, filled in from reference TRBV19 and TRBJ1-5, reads DGGITQSPKYLFRKEGQNVTLSCEQNLNHDAMYWYRQDPGQGLRLIYYSQIVNDFQKGDIAEGYSVSREKKESFPLTVTSAQKNPTAFYLCASNRQGQLNQPQHFGDGTRLSIL.

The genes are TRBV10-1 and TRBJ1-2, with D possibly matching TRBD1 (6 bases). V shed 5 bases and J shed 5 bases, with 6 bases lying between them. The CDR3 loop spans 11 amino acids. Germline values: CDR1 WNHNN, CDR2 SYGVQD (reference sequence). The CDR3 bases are TGCGCCAGCAGTACAGGGTATGGCTACACCTTC. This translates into CASSTGYGYTF.

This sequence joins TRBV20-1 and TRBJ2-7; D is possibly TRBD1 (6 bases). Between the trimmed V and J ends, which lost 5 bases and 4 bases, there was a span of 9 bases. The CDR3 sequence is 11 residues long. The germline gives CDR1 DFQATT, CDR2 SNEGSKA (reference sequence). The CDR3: CSAWTDYEQYF. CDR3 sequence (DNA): TGCAGTGCTTGGACAGATTACGAGCAGTACTTC.

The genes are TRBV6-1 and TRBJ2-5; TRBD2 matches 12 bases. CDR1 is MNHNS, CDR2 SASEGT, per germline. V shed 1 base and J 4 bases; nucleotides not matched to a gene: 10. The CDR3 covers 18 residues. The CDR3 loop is CASSEGSLAGGPGETQYF. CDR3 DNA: TGTGCCAGCAGTGAAGGGTCTCTAGCGGGAGGGCCGGGAGAGACCCAGTACTTC.